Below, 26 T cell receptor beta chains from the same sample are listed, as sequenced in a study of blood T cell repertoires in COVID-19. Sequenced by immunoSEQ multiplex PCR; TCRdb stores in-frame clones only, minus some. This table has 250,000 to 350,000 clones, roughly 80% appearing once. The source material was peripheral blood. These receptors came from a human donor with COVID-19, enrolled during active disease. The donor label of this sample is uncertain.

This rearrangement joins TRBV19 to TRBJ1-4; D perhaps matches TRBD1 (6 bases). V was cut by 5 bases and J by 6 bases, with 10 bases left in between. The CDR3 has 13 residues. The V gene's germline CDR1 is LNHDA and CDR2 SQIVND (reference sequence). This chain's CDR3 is CASSDRLDEKLFF. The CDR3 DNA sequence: TGTGCCAGTAGTGACAGGTTGGATGAAAAACTGTTTTTT.

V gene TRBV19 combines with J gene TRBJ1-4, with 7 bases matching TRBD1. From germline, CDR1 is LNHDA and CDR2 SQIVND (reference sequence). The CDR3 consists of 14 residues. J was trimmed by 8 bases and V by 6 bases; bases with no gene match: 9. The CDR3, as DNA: TGTGCCAGTAGGACTCGGACAGGACTGGAAAAACTGTTTTTT. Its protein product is CASRTRTGLEKLFF.

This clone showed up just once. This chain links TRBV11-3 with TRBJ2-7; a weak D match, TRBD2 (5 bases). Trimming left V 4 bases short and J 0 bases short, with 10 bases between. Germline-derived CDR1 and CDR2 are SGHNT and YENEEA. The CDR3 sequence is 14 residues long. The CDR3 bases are TGTGCCAGCAGCTCCGGACGGGACTCCTACGAGCAGTACTTC. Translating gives CASSSGRDSYEQYF. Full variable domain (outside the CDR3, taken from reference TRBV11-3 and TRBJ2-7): EAGVVQSPRYKIIEKKQPVAFWCNPISGHNTLYWYLQNLGQGPELLIRYENEEAVDDSQLPKDRFSAERLKGVDSTLKIQPAELGDSAVYLCASSSGRDSYEQYFGPGTRLTVT.

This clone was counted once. Here the CDR3 DNA reads TGTGCCAGCAGCTTGGAAGGGGGACAGTGGGATACGCAGTATTTT. Its translation is CASSLEGGQWDTQYF. The V call is TRBV5-6, the J call TRBJ2-3; 7 positions agree with TRBD1. V was pared by 0 bases and J by 6 bases, with 7 bases of the junction left unmatched. This CDR3 is built from 15 residues. The germline V gene encodes CDR1 SGHDT and CDR2 YYEEEE.

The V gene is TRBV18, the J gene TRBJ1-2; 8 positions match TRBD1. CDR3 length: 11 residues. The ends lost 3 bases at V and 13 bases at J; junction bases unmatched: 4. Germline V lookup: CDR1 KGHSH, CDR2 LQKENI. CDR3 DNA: TGTGCCAGCTCACCCGGACAGGGAATCACCTTC. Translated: CASSPGQGITF.

The CDR3 region has the DNA TGCAGTGCTAGTACCGGGGGGCTCGATGAGCAGTTCTTC. Protein product: CSASTGGLDEQFF. The rearrangement links TRBV20-1 to TRBJ2-1, with D possibly matching TRBD2 (7 bases). The CDR3 spans 13 residues. V was cut by 3 bases and J by 8 bases, with 14 bases left in between. Per germline, CDR1 DFQATT and CDR2 SNEGSKA (reference sequence).

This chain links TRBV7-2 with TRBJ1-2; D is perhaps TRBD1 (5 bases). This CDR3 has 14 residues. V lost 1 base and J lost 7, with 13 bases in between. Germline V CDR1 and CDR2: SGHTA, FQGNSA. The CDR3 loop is CASSLVAGSRGYTF. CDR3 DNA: TGTGCCAGCAGCTTAGTGGCAGGGTCCCGTGGCTACACCTTC.

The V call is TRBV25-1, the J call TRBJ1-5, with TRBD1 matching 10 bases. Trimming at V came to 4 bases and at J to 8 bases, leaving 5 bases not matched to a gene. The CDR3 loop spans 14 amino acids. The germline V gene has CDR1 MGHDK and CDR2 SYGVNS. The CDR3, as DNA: TGTGCCAGCAGTGGGGGACAGGGGTGGAAGCCCCAGCATTTT. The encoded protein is CASSGGQGWKPQHF.

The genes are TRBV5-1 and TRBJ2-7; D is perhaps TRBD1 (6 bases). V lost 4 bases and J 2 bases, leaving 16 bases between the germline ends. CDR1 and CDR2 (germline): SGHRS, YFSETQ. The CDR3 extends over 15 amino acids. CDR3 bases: TGCGCCAGCAGCGTCGAGAGGGGGAGCACCTACGAGCAGTACTTC. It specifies CASSVERGSTYEQYF.

CDR3 coding DNA: TGTGCCAGCAGTCAAACCCGACGGGGGAACAATGAGCAGTTCTTC. As protein: CASSQTRRGNNEQFF. This chain uses TRBV6-5 with TRBJ2-1, with D possibly TRBD2 on 6 matching bases. Trimming left V 5 bases short and J 5 bases short, with 16 bases between. In germline, CDR1 is MNHEY, CDR2 SVGAGI. The CDR3 sequence is 15 residues long.

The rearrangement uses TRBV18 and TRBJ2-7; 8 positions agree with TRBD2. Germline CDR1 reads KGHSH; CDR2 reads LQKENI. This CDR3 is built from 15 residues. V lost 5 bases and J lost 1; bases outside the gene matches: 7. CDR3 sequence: CASSSGRALSYEQYF. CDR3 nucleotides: TGTGCCAGCTCATCCGGGAGGGCCCTTTCCTACGAGCAGTACTTC.

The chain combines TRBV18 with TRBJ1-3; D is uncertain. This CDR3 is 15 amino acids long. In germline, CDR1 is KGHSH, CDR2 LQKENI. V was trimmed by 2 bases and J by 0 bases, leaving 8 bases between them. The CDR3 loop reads CASSPLAASGNTIYF. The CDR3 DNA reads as TGTGCCAGCTCACCATTAGCGGCCTCTGGAAACACCATATATTTT.

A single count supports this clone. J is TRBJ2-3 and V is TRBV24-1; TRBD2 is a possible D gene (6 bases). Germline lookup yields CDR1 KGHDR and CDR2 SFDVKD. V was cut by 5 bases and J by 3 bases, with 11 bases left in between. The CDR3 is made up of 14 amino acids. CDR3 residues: CATSVSGRTDTQYF. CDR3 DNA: TGTGCCACCAGTGTTAGCGGCAGAACAGATACGCAGTATTTT.

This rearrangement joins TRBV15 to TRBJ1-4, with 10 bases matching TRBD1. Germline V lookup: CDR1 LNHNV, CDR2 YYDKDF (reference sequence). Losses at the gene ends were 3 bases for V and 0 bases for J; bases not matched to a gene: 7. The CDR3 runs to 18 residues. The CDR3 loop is CATSRGVGQGSTNEKLFF. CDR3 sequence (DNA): TGTGCCACCAGCAGGGGTGTGGGACAGGGGTCAACTAATGAAAAACTGTTTTTT.

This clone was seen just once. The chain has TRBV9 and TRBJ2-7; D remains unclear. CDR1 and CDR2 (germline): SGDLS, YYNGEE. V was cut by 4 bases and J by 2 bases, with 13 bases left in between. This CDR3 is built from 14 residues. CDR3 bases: TGTGCCAGCAGCCTAAACCCACAGCCCTACGAGCAGTACTTC. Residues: CASSLNPQPYEQYF.

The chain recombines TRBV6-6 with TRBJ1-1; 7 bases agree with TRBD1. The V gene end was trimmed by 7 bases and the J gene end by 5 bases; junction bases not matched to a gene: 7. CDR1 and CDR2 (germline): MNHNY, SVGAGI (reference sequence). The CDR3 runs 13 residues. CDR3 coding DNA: TGTGCCAGCATCCAGGGGGTAGGTACTGAAGCTTTCTTT. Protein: CASIQGVGTEAFF.

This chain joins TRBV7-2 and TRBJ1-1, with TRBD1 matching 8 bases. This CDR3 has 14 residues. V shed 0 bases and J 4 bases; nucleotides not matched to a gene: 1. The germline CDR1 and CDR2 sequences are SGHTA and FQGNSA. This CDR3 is CASSLATGGTEAFF. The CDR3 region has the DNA TGTGCCAGCAGCTTAGCTACAGGGGGCACTGAAGCTTTCTTT.

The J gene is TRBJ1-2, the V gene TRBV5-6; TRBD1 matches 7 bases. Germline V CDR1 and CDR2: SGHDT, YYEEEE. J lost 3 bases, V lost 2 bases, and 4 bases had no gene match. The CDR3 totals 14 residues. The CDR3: CASSLGTEYYGYTF. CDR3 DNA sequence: TGTGCCAGCAGCTTAGGGACAGAATACTATGGCTACACCTTC.

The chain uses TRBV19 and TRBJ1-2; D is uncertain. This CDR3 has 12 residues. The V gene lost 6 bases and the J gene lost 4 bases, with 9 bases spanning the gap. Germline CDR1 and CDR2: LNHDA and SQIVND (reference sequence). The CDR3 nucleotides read TGTGCCAGTAGGGACTCCCGCTATGGCTACACCTTC. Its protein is CASRDSRYGYTF. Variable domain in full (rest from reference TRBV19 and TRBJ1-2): DGGITQSPKYLFRKEGQNVTLSCEQNLNHDAMYWYRQDPGQGLRLIYYSQIVNDFQKGDIAEGYSVSREKKESFPLTVTSAQKNPTAFYLCASRDSRYGYTFGSGTRLTVV.

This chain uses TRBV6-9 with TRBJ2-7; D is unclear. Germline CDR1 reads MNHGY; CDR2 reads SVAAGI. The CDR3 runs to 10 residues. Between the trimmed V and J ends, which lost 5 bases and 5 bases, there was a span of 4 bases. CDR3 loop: CASSSDEQYF. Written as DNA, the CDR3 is TGTGCCAGCAGTAGCGACGAGCAGTACTTC.

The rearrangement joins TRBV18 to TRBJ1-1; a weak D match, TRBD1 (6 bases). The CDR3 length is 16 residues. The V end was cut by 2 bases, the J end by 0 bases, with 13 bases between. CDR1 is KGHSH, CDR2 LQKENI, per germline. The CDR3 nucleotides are TGTGCCAGCTCACCATGGACAGACTTACTGAACACTGAAGCTTTCTTT. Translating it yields CASSPWTDLLNTEAFF.

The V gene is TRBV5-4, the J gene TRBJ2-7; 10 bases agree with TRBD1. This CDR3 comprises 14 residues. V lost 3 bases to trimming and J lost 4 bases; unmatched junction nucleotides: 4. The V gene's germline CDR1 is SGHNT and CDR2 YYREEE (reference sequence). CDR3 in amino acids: CASSSGQGRYEQYF. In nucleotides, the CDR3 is TGTGCCAGCAGCTCGGGACAGGGGAGGTACGAGCAGTACTTC.

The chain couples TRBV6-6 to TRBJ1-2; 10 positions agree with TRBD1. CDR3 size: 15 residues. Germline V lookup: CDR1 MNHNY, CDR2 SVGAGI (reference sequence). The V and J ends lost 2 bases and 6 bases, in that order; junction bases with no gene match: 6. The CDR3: CASSYPGTGADGYTF. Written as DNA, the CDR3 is TGTGCCAGCAGTTACCCAGGGACAGGGGCGGATGGCTACACCTTC.

CDR3 DNA: TGCGCCAGCAGCGTACTAGGAGACGATACGCAGTATTTT. Encoded protein: CASSVLGDDTQYF. The genes are TRBV5-1 and TRBJ2-3; D is possibly TRBD2 (5 bases). V lost 4 bases and J 6 bases, leaving 12 bases between the germline ends. The CDR3 sequence is 13 residues long. Germline CDR1 SGHRS, CDR2 YFSETQ.

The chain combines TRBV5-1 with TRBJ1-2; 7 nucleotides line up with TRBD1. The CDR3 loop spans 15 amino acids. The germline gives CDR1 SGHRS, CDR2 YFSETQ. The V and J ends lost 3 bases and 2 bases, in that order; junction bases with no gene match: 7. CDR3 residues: CASSSSGQINYGYTF. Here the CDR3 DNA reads TGCGCCAGCAGCTCGTCGGGACAGATCAACTATGGCTACACCTTC.

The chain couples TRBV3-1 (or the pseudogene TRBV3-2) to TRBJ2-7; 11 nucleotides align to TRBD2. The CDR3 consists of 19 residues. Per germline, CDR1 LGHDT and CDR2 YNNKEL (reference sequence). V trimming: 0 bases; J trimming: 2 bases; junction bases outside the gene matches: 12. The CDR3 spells CASSQDRGASGRWTYEQYF. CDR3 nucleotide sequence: TGTGCCAGCAGCCAAGATAGGGGCGCTAGCGGGAGGTGGACCTACGAGCAGTACTTC.